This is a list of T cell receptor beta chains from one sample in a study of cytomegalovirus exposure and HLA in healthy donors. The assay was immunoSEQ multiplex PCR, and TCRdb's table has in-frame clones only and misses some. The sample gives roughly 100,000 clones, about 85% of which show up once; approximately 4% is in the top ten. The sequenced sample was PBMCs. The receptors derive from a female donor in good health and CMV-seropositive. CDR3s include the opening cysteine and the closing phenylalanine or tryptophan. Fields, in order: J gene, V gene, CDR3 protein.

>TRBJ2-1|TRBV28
CASSDGLAGAGGLYNEQFF
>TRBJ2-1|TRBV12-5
CASGLTGGNDEQFF
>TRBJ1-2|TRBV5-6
CASSAGQYYGYTF
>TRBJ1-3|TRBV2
CASRAYGNTIYF
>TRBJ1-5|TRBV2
CASSRDRGRRQPQHF
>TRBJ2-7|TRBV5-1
CASSLGDSEMNEQYF
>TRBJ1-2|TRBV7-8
CASRPRQGENYGYTF
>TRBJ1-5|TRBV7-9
CASSGPGSNQPQHF
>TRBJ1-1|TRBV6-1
CASSDTLEGEAFF
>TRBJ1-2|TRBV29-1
CSVVQGEDGYTF
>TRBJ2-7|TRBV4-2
CASSQDFRLAGGGYEQYF
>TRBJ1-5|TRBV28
CASINTGTGSAQPQHF
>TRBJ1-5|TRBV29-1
CSVAAGNNQPQHF
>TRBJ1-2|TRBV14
CASSQEGQSLNYGYTF
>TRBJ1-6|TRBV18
CASSPLGQMNNSPLHF
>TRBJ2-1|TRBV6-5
CASSYSEGAYNEQFF
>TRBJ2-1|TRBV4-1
CASSQDASREQFF
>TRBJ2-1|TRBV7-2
CASSLALGQGSYNEQFF
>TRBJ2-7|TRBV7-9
CASSPNGRQYF
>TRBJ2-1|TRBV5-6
CASSSGQGPLYEQFF
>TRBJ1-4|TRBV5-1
CASSLATLPSTNEKLFF
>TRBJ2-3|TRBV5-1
CASQGLAGGRTDTQYF
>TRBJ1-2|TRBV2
CATRGVNRVEGYTF
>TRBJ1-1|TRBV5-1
CASSAGGQLYTEAFF
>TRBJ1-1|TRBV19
CASSMMGAVNTEAFF
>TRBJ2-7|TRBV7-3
CASSLQAGGLYEQYF
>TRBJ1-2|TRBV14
CASSRDRGADGYTF
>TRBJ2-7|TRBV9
CASSAGLAGAVNEQYF
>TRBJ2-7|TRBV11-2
CASSLNRESYEQYF
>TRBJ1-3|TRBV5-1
CASRRTPKAGNTIYF
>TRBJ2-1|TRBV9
CASSLYGALLAGDTNEQFF
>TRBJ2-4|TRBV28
CASSFRGAPIQYF
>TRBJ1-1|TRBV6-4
CASSDTGTEAFF
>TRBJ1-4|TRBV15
CATSRDRGTNEKLFF
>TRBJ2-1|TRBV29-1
CSVALAGVTTWYNEQFF
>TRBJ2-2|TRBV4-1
CARSQDPGVGTGELFF
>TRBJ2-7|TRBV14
CASSQGTGGIYEQYF
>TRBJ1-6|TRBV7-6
CASSPGTDNSPLHF
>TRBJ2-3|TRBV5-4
CASSLEVAGNSDTQYF
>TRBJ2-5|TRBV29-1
CSVEPGQLQETQYF